Included here is one T cell receptor (beta chain) sequence, with context. Its antigen is as yet unknown. The study enrolled healthy HIV-negative adults without recent acute infections or vaccinations as donors. The data were taken from a study of shared clonotypes between healthy human individuals. Whole-study context: Researchers drew samples from two women and three men aged 18 to 49. CD4 naive cells filled three plates per donor, CD4 memory three, CD8 naive two and CD8 memory one. Study-level results: Shared across a few donors were about 4.6% of the naive CD4 clonotypes.

Data came from immunoSEQ multiplex PCR; TCRdb stores just in-frame clones and leaves some out. The table shows around 2.5 million clones, with approximately 93% occurring only once. The CDR3 sequence is 16 residues long. V was clipped by 1 base and J by 0 bases; unmatched bases: 4. Germline assignment: CDR1 SGHRS and CDR2 YFSETQ. The receptor was isolated from a man aged 18 to 35 in good health. Some clones in this sample may be carry-over from other donors' samples. The rearrangement links TRBV5-1 to TRBJ2-1; 7 bases are a match to TRBD1. The sequencing input was naive CD4+ T cells from PBMCs. Subset reported: CD45RA+ positively selected. CDR3 bases: TGCGCCAGCAGCTTGACGACAGGGAGCTCCTACAATGAGCAGTTCTTC. It yields the protein CASSLTTGSSYNEQFF. Supplemented by reference TRBV5-1 and TRBJ2-1, the full variable domain reads KAGVTQTPRYLIKTRGQQVTLSCSPISGHRSVSWYQQTPGQGLQFLFEYFSETQRNKGNFPGRFSGRQFSNSRSEMNVSTLELGDSALYLCASSLTTGSSYNEQFFGPGTRLTVL.